Following are 25 T cell receptor beta chains from one sample sequenced in a study of cytomegalovirus exposure and HLA in healthy donors. Generated by immunoSEQ multiplex PCR, the TCRdb table keeps only in-frame clones and is missing some. The table lists 200,000 or so clones, 75% to 90% of them singletons. Sequencing was carried out using PBMCs. The source of these receptors is a woman younger than 30 in good health and CMV-seronegative.

The chain is built from TRBV25-1 and TRBJ1-2, with TRBD1 as a possible D gene (5 bases). From germline, CDR1 is MGHDK and CDR2 SYGVNS. Trimming left V 3 bases short and J 3 bases short, with 5 bases between. This CDR3 has 12 amino acids. The CDR3 bases are TGTGCCAGCAGTGACAGGGACTATGGCTACACCTTC. Its protein product is CASSDRDYGYTF.

The chain links TRBV6-5 to TRBJ1-4; D unclear. There are 16 residues in the CDR3. Germline V gene sequence: CDR1 MNHEY, CDR2 SVGAGI. V was clipped by 4 bases and J by 2 bases, with 14 bases between them. CDR3 sequence reads: CASSSIKGSTNEKLFF. CDR3 nucleotide sequence: TGTGCCAGCAGTTCGATAAAAGGGTCGACTAATGAAAAACTGTTTTTT.

The chain uses TRBV6-8 and TRBJ2-1; D perhaps matches TRBD2 (6 bases). Germline-derived CDR1 and CDR2 are MNHGY and SAAAGT. This CDR3 comprises 15 residues. V was trimmed by 0 bases and J by 4 bases, leaving 10 bases between them. The CDR3, as DNA: TGTGCCAGCAGTTACTCTCGGGAGTCTTACAATGAGCAGTTCTTC. Residues: CASSYSRESYNEQFF.

This clone was picked up one time. The rearrangement joins TRBV5-4 to TRBJ2-2; D ambiguous. The CDR3 is 14 residues long. Germline V gene sequence: CDR1 SGHNT, CDR2 YYREEE (reference sequence). V lost 0 bases and J lost 7, with 10 bases in between. The CDR3: CASSLDGGFGELFF. The DNA for the CDR3 is TGTGCCAGCAGCTTGGATGGCGGTTTCGGGGAGCTGTTTTTT.

This chain joins TRBV10-1 and TRBJ2-7; D perhaps matches TRBD1 (9 bases). The V and J ends lost 2 bases and 9 bases respectively, with 20 bases between them. The CDR3 has 15 residues. CDR1 and CDR2 (germline): WNHNN, SYGVQD (reference sequence). For the CDR3, the DNA is TGCGCCAGCAGTGAGCTGGACAGGGGACTAGTGGGGCAGTACTTC. This gives the protein CASSELDRGLVGQYF.

The V call is TRBV27, the J call TRBJ2-7; 9 bases line up with TRBD1. Germline V gives CDR1 MNHEY, CDR2 SMNVEV (reference sequence). Germline trimming cut 5 bases from V and 2 bases from J; bases unmatched to any gene: 4. The CDR3 runs 14 residues. The CDR3 bases are TGTGCCAGCAGTGGCCGGGACAGGGCCTACGAGCAGTACTTC. Its protein is CASSGRDRAYEQYF.

The V gene is TRBV15, the J gene TRBJ2-7; 8 nucleotides align to TRBD2. Germline CDR1 and CDR2: LNHNV and YYDKDF (reference sequence). The trim removed 0 bases at V and 3 bases at J, leaving 7 bases unmatched. The CDR3 is 16 amino acids. The CDR3 is CATSREGGRRFYEQYF. The DNA for the CDR3 is TGTGCCACCAGCAGAGAGGGCGGGAGGAGATTCTACGAGCAGTACTTC.

This clone was observed at least ten times. This rearrangement joins TRBV15 to TRBJ2-7; 14 nucleotides line up with TRBD2. Germline V CDR1 and CDR2: LNHNV, YYDKDF (reference sequence). V shed 3 bases and J 3 bases; nucleotides not matched to a gene: 1. The CDR3 is made up of 15 amino acids. In DNA, the CDR3 is TGTGCCACCAGCAGGGGACTAGCGGGAGTCTACGAGCAGTACTTC. Its protein product is CATSRGLAGVYEQYF.

Worth noting for this clone: This sample includes further DNA sequences coding for the same CDR3. The gene calls are TRBV6-5 and TRBJ2-2, with D perhaps TRBD1 (6 bases). Trimming cost V 6 bases and J 0 bases, with 8 bases left between them. Germline CDR1 and CDR2: MNHEY and SVGAGI. The length of the CDR3 is 14 residues. The CDR3 DNA is TGTGCCAGCAGGCGGACAGCGAACACCGGGGAGCTGTTTTTT. Its translation: CASRRTANTGELFF.

The chain joins TRBV4-1 to TRBJ2-1; D might be TRBD2 (5 bases). V shed 5 bases and J shed 7 bases, with 18 bases lying between them. This CDR3 has 15 amino acids. Germline V lookup: CDR1 MGHRA, CDR2 YSYEKL. Here the CDR3 reads CASSTLGPGGNEQFF. The CDR3 DNA is TGCGCCAGCAGCACCCTAGGTCCCGGCGGGAATGAGCAGTTCTTC.

The rearrangement uses TRBV2 and TRBJ2-5; no definite D call. This CDR3 has 13 residues. CDR1 SNHLY and CDR2 FYNNEI come from the germline V gene. The V end was cut by 0 bases, the J end by 7 bases, with 9 bases between. CDR3 protein: CASSEAPVGTQYF. CDR3 in DNA: TGTGCCAGCAGTGAAGCACCGGTGGGGACCCAGTACTTC.

A note on this clone: Its ends do not fully match the called genes, so a read error is possible. V and J are TRBV2 and TRBJ1-5, with D tentatively TRBD1 (6 bases). Germline assignment: CDR1 SNHLY and CDR2 FYNNEI. This CDR3 spans 13 amino acids. CDR3 bases: TGTGCCAGCAGGGAAGGGGGTATGGAGCCCCAGCATTTT. This codes for CASREGGMEPQHF.

The chain couples TRBV5-4 to TRBJ2-1; TRBD2 is a possible D gene (5 bases). The CDR3 totals 14 residues. CDR1 SGHNT and CDR2 YYREEE come from the germline V gene (reference sequence). Trimming stripped 4 bases from V and 3 bases from J, with 11 bases between. The CDR3 DNA reads as TGTGCCAGCAGCAGCGGACTTGACTACAATGAGCAGTTCTTC. Translated, it gives CASSSGLDYNEQFF.

This clone was recorded once. V gene TRBV7-2 combines with J gene TRBJ2-1; 11 bases are a match to TRBD2. The germline CDR1 and CDR2 sequences are SGHTA and FQGNSA. The CDR3 is 19 amino acids. The V and J ends lost 2 bases and 5 bases, in that order; junction bases with no gene match: 14. The CDR3 reads CASSLYYPSGRRGNNEQFF. The CDR3 bases are TGTGCCAGCAGCTTATATTATCCTAGCGGGAGGCGGGGGAACAATGAGCAGTTCTTC.

This chain links TRBV5-4 with TRBJ1-1, with TRBD1 matching 7 bases. There are 16 residues in the CDR3. The germline V gene has CDR1 SGHNT and CDR2 YYREEE (reference sequence). J lost 0 bases, V lost 4 bases, and 9 bases had no gene match. The CDR3 DNA is TGTGCCAGCAGCGCCGGCCCGGGACAGATGAACACTGAAGCTTTCTTT. Encoded protein: CASSAGPGQMNTEAFF.

This chain joins TRBV7-5 and TRBJ1-2; the table's D call, TRBD1, has no DNA check behind it. TRBV7-5 is deemed a pseudogene. CDR3 length: 12 residues. The CDR3, as DNA: TGTGCCAGAAGCGTTAGGGGACAGGGACTTTCCTTC. Its protein is CARSVRGQGLSF.

V is TRBV10-3 and J is TRBJ2-3, with no clear D. V lost 3 bases and J 5 bases, leaving 3 bases between the germline ends. Germline CDR1 and CDR2: ENHRY and SYGVKD. This CDR3 spans 11 amino acids. In nucleotides, the CDR3 is TGTGCCATCAGTGAACGAGATACGCAGTATTTT. The encoded protein is CAISERDTQYF.

This sequence joins TRBV6-1 and TRBJ2-2; D perhaps matches TRBD2 (5 bases). The CDR3 sequence is 13 residues long. The V gene's germline CDR1 is MNHNS and CDR2 SASEGT. Trimming stripped 7 bases from V and 4 bases from J, with 10 bases between. DNA for the CDR3: TGTGCCAGCAAGGGAGTAGGCACCGGGGAGCTGTTTTTT. As protein: CASKGVGTGELFF.

The chain employs TRBV5-1 and TRBJ2-1; no firm D call. Trimming removed 0 bases from V and 5 bases from J, with 9 bases in between. CDR1 and CDR2 from the germline V gene are SGHRS and YFSETQ. The CDR3 totals 14 residues. This CDR3 is CASSLAESNNEQFF. In DNA, the CDR3 is TGCGCCAGCAGCTTGGCCGAGAGTAACAATGAGCAGTTCTTC.

The rearrangement uses TRBV15 and TRBJ2-1; D may be TRBD1 (6 bases). Germline values: CDR1 LNHNV, CDR2 YYDKDF (reference sequence). The CDR3 consists of 14 residues. Trimming pared 3 bases from V and 2 bases from J, leaving 8 bases between. This CDR3 is CATSRQGPYNEQFF. The CDR3 nucleotides read TGTGCCACCAGCAGGCAGGGGCCCTACAATGAGCAGTTCTTC.

The chain is built from TRBV27 and TRBJ2-1, with D possibly being TRBD1 (6 bases). Germline values: CDR1 MNHEY, CDR2 SMNVEV (reference sequence). The length of the CDR3 is 14 residues. V lost 3 bases and J 8 bases, leaving 14 bases between the germline ends. CDR3 in DNA: TGTGCCAGCAGTTTCGATACAGGGAACGATGAGCAGTTCTTC. Amino acid sequence: CASSFDTGNDEQFF.

The chain combines TRBV9 with TRBJ1-2; D gene uncertain. The CDR3 loop spans 15 amino acids. CDR1 and CDR2 (germline): SGDLS, YYNGEE. V was cut by 4 bases and J by 2 bases, with 15 bases left in between. The CDR3 DNA reads TGTGCCAGCAGCCCCCTGGGATCCCTAAACTATGGCTACACCTTC. This gives the protein CASSPLGSLNYGYTF. The full variable domain, with the rest looked up from reference TRBV9 and TRBJ1-2, is DSGVTQTPKHLITATGQRVTLRCSPRSGDLSVYWYQQSLDQGLQFLIQYYNGEERAKGNILERFSAQQFPDLHSELNLSSLELGDSALYFCASSPLGSLNYGYTFGSGTRLTVV.

This clone was recorded once. The J gene is TRBJ1-5, the V gene TRBV2; the D is unclear. The length of the CDR3 is 12 residues. Germline loops: CDR1 SNHLY, CDR2 FYNNEI. Trimming removed 8 bases from V and 11 bases from J, with 16 bases in between. The CDR3 region is CASSIGIHAQHF. The CDR3 DNA follows: TGTGCCAGCTCTATTGGGATTCATGCCCAGCATTTT.

Concerning this clone itself: The same CDR3 arises from other DNA sequences in this sample as well. The genes are TRBV19 and TRBJ2-7, with 7 positions matching TRBD1. After removal of 1 base from V and 3 bases from J, the junction contained 3 bases not matched to a gene. The CDR3 loop spans 14 amino acids. Germline CDR1 is LNHDA and CDR2 is SQIVND (reference sequence). CDR3 sequence (DNA): TGTGCCAGTAGTATAGGGCAGGGGGACTACGAGCAGTACTTC. It translates to CASSIGQGDYEQYF.

This clone is judged large (0.1 to 1%). The V gene is TRBV2, the J gene TRBJ1-4; D may be TRBD1 (6 bases). Germline V lookup: CDR1 SNHLY, CDR2 FYNNEI. The CDR3 is 15 residues long. V dropped 11 bases and J dropped 0 bases, with 16 bases sitting between them. The CDR3 sequence is CAVTRDTSTNEKLFF. The CDR3 DNA reads TGTGCCGTGACAAGGGACACATCAACTAATGAAAAACTGTTTTTT.